This T cell receptor beta chain was sequenced in a study of blood T cell repertoires in COVID-19. About the research overall: From the United States, Italy and Spain came samples of acute and convalescent COVID-19.

Original processing notes: Nucleated cell number was recorded as an estimate derived from reference gene primer amplification. Profiled with immunoSEQ multiplex PCR; TCRdb holds only in-frame clones, not every one. The DNA was the basis for D and trimming; V, J and clone size are from that table. The sample has some 160,000 clones, around three quarters seen once. The table lists this clone with a few counts. Participant age was about 18 to 89 years, and participants resided in about 25 US areas. J lost 5 bases, V lost 1 base, and 4 bases had no gene match. Germline-derived CDR1 and CDR2 are SGHRS and YFSETQ. This CDR3 comprises 14 residues.

Sequencing used PBMCs or T cells enriched from blood (not recorded which). This TCR came from a woman in her seventies in a cohort exposed to, infected with or recovered from COVID-19 (not recorded which). The V and J genes are TRBV5-1 and TRBJ1-1; the match to TRBD1 covers 8 bases. CDR3 bases: TGCGCCAGCAGCTTGTCCAGGGGGCGGACTGAAGCTTTCTTT. As protein: CASSLSRGRTEAFF.